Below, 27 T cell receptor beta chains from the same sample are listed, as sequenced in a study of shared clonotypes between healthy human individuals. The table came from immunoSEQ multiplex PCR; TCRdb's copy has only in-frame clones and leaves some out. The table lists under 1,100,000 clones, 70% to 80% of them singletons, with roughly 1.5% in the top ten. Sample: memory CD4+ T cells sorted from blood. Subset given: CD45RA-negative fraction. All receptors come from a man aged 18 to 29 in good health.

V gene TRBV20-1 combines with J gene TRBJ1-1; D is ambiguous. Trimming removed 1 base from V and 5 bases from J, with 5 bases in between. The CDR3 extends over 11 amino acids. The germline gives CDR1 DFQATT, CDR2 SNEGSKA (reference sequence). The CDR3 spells CSARVRTEAFF. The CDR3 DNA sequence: TGCAGTGCTAGAGTGAGAACTGAAGCTTTCTTT.

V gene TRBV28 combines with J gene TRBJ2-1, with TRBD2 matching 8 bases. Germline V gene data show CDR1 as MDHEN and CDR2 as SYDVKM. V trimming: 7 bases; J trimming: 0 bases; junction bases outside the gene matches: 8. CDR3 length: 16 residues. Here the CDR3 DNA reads TGTGCCAGCAACCGCGGGGGGCTGAGCTCCTACAATGAGCAGTTCTTC. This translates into CASNRGGLSSYNEQFF.

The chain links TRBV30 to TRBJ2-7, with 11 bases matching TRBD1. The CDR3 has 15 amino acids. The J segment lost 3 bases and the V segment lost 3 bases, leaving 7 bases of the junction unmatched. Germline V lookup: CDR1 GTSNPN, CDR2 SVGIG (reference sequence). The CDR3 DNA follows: TGTGCCTGGAGAAAGCCCGGGACAGGGGGCTACGAGCAGTACTTC. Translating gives CAWRKPGTGGYEQYF.

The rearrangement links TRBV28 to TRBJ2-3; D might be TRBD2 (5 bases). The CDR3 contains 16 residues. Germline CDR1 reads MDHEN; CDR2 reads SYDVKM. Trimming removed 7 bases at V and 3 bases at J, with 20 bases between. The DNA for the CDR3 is TGTGCCAGCACCTCTCGGGGTAGTGGGGTTACAGATACGCAGTATTTT. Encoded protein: CASTSRGSGVTDTQYF.

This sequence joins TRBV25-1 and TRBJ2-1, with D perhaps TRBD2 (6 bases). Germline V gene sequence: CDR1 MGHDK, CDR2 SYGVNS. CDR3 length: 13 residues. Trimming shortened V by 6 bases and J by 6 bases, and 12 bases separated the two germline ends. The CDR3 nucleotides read TGTGCCAGCAGGGACTACGCCATCAATGAGCAGTTCTTC. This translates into CASRDYAINEQFF. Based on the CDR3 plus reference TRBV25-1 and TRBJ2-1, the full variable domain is EADIYQTPRYLVIGTGKKITLECSQTMGHDKMYWYQQDPGMELHLIHYSYGVNSTEKGDLSSESTVSRIRTEHFPLTLESARPSHTSQYLCASRDYAINEQFFGPGTRLTVL.

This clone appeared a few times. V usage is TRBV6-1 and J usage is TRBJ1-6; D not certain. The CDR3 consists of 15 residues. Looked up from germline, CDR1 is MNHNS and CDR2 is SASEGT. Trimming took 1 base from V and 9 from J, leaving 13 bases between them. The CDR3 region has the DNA TGTGCCAGCAGTGAAGTGAACAGCCCAGGTTCACCCCTCCACTTT. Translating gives CASSEVNSPGSPLHF.

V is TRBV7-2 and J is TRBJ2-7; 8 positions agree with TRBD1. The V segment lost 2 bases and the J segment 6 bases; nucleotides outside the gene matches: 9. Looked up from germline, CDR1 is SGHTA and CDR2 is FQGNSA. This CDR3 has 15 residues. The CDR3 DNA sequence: TGTGCCAGCAGCTTACAGGGGGCGCCGGGAAGCGAGCAGTACTTC. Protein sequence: CASSLQGAPGSEQYF.

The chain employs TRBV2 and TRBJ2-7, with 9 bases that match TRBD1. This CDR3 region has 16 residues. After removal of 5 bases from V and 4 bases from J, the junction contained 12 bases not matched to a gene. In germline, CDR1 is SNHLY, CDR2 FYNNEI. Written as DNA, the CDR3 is TGTGCCAGCAGTCCTTGGACAGGGGAGGTCTCTTACGAGCAGTACTTC. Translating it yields CASSPWTGEVSYEQYF.

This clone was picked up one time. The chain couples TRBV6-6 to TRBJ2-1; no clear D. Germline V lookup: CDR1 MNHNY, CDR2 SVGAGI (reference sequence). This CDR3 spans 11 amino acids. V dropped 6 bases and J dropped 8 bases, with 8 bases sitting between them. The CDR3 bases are TGTGCCAGCAGCCGTAGCTATGAGCAGTTCTTC. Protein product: CASSRSYEQFF.

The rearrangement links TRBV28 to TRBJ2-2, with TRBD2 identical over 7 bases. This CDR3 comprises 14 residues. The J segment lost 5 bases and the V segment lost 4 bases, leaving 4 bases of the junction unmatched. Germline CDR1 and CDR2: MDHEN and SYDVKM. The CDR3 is CASSSGGMTGELFF. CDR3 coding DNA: TGTGCCAGCAGTTCCGGGGGGATGACCGGGGAGCTGTTTTTT.

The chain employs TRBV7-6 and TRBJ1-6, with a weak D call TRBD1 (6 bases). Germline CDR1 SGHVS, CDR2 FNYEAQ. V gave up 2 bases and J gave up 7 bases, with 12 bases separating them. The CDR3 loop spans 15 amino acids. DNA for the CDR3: TGTGCCAGCAGCTTATATCCAGGGGACAATTCACCCCTCCACTTT. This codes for CASSLYPGDNSPLHF.

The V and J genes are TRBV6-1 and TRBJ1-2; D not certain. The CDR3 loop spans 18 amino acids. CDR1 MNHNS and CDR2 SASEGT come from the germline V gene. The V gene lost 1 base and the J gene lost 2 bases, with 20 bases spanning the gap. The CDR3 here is CASSEDPRVVVLNYGYTF. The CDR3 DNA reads TGTGCCAGCAGTGAAGATCCGCGTGTTGTGGTTTTGAACTATGGCTACACCTTC.

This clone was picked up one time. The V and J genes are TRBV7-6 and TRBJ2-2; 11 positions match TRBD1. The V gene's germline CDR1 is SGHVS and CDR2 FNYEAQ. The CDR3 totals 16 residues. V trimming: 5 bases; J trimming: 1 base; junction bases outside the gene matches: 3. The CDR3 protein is CASSPGQGGNTGELFF. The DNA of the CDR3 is TGTGCCAGCAGCCCGGGACAGGGGGGGAACACCGGGGAGCTGTTTTTT.

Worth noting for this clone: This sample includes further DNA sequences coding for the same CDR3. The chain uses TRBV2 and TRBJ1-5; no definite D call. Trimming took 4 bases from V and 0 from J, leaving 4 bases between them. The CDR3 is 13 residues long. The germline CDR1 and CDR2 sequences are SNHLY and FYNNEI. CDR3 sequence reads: CASSVYSNQPQHF. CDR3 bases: TGTGCCAGCAGTGTATATAGCAATCAGCCCCAGCATTTT.

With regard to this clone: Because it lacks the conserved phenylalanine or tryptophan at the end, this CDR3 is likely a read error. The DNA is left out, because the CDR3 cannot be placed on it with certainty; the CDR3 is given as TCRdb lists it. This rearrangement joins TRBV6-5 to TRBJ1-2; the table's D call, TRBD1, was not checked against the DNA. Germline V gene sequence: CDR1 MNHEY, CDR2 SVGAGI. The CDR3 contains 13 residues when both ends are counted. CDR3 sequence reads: CASSLVNDRGVSL.

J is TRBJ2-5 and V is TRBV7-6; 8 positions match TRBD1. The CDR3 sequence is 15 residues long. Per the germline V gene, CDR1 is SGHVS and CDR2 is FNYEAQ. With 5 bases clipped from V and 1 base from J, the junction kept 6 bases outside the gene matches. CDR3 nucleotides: TGTGCCAGCAGCCCGACAGGGGCCGCCCAAGAGACCCAGTACTTC. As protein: CASSPTGAAQETQYF.

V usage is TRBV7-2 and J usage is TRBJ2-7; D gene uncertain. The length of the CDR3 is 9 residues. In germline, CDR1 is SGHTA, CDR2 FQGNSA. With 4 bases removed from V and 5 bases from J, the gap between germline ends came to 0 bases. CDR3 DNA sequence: TGTGCCAGCAGCTACGAGCAGTACTTC. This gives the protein CASSYEQYF.

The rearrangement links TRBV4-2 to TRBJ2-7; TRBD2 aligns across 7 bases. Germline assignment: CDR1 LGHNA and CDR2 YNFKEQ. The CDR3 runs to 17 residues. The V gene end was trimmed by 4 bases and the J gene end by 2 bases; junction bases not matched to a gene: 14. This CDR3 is CASSLRLAQEPPYEQYF. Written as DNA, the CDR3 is TGTGCCAGCAGCCTCCGACTAGCCCAGGAACCCCCCTACGAGCAGTACTTC.

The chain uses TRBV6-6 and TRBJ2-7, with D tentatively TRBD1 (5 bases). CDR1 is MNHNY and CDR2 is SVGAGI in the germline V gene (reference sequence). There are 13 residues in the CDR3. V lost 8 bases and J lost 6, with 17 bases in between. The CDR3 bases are TGTGCCAGCGAGACAGCGCCCGCGAGCGAGCAGTACTTC. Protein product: CASETAPASEQYF.

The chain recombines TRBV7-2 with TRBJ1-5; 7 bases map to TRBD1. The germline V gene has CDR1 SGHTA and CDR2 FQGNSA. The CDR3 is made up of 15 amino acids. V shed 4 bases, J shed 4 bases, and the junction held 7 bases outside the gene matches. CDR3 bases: TGTGCCAGCAGCTCCAACAGGGGTGGGAATCAGCCCCAGCATTTT. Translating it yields CASSSNRGGNQPQHF.

The CDR3 nucleotides read TGTGCCAGCAGTCCTAGCGGGAGCCGCACAGATACGCAGTATTTT. It specifies CASSPSGSRTDTQYF. The V gene is TRBV7-8, the J gene TRBJ2-3, with TRBD2 matching 10 bases. The trim removed 6 bases at V and 1 base at J, leaving 4 bases unmatched. The CDR3 runs 15 residues. CDR1 and CDR2 (germline): SGHVS, FQNEAQ.

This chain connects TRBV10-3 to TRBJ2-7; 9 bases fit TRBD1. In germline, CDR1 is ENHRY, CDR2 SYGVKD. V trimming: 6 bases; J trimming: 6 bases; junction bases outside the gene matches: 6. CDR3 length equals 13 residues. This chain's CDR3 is CAIRNDRGTEQYF. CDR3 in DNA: TGTGCCATCAGGAATGACAGGGGGACCGAGCAGTACTTC.

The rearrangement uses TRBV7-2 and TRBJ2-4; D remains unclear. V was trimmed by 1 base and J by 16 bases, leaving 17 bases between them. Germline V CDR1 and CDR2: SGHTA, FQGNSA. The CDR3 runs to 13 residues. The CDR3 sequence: CASSLVHSVAQYF. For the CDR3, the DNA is TGTGCCAGCAGCTTAGTTCATTCGGTGGCTCAATACTTC.

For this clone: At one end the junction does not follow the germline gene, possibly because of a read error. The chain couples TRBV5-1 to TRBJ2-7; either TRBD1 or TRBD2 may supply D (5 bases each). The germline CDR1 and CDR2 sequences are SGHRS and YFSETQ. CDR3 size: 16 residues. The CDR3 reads CASSSGSGPMSSEQYF. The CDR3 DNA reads TGCGCCAGCAGCTCGGGGTCGGGACCCATGTCCTCCGAGCAGTACTTC.

The chain's CDR3 is CASSFGRAESEQYF. CDR3 in DNA: TGTGCCAGCAGTTTCGGCAGGGCGGAGTCCGAGCAGTACTTC. The rearrangement links TRBV27 to TRBJ2-7, with a tentative D call TRBD1 (5 bases). This CDR3 spans 14 amino acids. V was pared by 3 bases and J by 6 bases, with 15 bases between. CDR1 is MNHEY, CDR2 SMNVEV, per germline (reference sequence).

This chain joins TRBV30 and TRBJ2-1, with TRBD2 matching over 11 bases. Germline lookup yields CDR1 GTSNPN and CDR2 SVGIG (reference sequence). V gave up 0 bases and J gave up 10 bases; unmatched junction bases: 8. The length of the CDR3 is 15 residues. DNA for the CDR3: TGTGCCTGGAGTGTCGCTAGCGGGAGGCCGCGGGAGCAGTTCTTC. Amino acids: CAWSVASGRPREQFF.

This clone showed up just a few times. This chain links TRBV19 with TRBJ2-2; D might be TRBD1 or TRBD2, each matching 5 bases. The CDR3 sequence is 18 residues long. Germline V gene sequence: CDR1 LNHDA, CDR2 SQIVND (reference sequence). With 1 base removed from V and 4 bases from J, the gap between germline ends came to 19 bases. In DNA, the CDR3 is TGTGCCAGTAGTATAGCCCCGGGACGTAGGACGGGCACCGGGGAGCTGTTTTTT. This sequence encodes CASSIAPGRRTGTGELFF.